This TCR beta chain was obtained from a study of blood T cell repertoires in COVID-19. Study information: COVID-19 samples, acute and convalescent, were from the United States, Italy and Spain. Sources were T cells, B-cell-depleted T cells, or PBMCs; the material itself was cDNA or gDNA.

The CDR3 covers 17 residues. V dropped 4 bases and J dropped 4; count of bases not matched to a gene: 12. CDR1 is MNHNS and CDR2 is SASEGT in the germline V gene. Methods used by the authors: How many nucleated cells were present was estimated from reference gene primer amplification. Repertoires were generated with immunoSEQ multiplex PCR, while TCRdb's copy carries only in-frame clones and drops some. Clone size and the V and J calls come from that table; the DNA yielded D and trimming. Of roughly 260,000 clones in the sample, roughly 90% were seen once. The receptor comes from a man in his 60s who had recovered from COVID-19. V gene TRBV6-1 combines with J gene TRBJ1-2, with 10 bases matching TRBD1. The specimen was peripheral blood. In DNA form, the CDR3 reads TGTGCCAGCAGTGTGCCGGGACAGGGGTTACCACCCTATGGCTACACCTTC. It codes for CASSVPGQGLPPYGYTF.